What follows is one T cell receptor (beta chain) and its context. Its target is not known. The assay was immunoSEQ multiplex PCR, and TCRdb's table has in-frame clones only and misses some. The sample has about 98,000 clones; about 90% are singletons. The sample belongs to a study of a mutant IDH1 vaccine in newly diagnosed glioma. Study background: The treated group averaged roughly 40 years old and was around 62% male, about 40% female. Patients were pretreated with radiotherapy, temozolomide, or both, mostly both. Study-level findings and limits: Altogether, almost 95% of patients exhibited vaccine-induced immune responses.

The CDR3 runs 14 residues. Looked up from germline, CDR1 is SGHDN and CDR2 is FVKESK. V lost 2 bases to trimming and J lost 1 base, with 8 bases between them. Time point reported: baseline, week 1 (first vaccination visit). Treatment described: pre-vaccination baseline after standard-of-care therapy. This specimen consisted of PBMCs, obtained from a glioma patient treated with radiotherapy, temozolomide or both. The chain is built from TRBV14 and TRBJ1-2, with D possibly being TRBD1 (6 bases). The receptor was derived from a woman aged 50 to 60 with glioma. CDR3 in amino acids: CASSQLDSNYGYTF. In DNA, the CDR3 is TGTGCCAGCAGCCAATTGGACAGTAACTATGGCTACACCTTC.